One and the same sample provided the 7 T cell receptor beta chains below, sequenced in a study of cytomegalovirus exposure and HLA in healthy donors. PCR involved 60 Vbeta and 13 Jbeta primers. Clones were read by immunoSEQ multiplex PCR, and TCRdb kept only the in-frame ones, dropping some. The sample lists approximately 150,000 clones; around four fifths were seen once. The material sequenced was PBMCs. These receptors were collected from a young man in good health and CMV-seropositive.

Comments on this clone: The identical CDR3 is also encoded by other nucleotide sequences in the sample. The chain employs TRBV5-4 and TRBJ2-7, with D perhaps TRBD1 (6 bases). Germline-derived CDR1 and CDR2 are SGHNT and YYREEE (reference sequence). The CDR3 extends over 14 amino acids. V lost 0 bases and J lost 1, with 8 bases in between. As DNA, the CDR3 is TGTGCCAGCAGCTTGGATAGGGGGTCCTACGAGCAGTACTTC. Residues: CASSLDRGSYEQYF.

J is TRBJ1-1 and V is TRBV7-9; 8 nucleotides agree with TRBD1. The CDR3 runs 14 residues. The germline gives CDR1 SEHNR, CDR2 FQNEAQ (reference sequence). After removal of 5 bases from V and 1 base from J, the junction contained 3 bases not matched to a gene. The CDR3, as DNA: TGTGCCAGCAGCCCGGACAGGGAGAACACTGAAGCTTTCTTT. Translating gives CASSPDRENTEAFF.

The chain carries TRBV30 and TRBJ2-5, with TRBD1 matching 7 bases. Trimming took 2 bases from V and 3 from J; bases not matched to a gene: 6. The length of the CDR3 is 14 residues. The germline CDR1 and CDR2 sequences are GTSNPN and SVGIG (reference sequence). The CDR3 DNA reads TGTGCCTGGAGTAAAGGGGGCAGCGAAGAGACCCAGTACTTC. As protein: CAWSKGGSEETQYF. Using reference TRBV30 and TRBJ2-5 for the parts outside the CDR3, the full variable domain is SQTIHQWPATLVQPVGSPLSLECTVEGTSNPNLYWYRQAAGRGLQLLFYSVGIGQISSEVPQNLSASRPQDRQFILSSKKLLLSDSGFYLCAWSKGGSEETQYFGPGTRLLVL.

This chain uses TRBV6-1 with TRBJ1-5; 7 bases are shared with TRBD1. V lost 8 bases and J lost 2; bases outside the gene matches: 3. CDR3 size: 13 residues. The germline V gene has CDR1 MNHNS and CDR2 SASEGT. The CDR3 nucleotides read TGTGCCAGCCGACAGGGCGGCAATCAGCCCCAGCATTTT. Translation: CASRQGGNQPQHF.

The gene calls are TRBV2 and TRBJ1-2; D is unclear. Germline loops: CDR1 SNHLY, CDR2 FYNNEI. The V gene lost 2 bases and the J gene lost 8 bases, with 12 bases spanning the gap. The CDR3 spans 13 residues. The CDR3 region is CASSERVAMGYTF. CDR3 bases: TGTGCCAGCAGTGAACGAGTCGCCATGGGCTACACCTTC. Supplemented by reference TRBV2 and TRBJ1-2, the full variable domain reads EPEVTQTPSHQVTQMGQEVILRCVPISNHLYFYWYRQILGQKVEFLVSFYNNEISEKSEIFDDQFSVERPDGSNFTLKIRSTKLEDSAMYFCASSERVAMGYTFGSGTRLTVV.

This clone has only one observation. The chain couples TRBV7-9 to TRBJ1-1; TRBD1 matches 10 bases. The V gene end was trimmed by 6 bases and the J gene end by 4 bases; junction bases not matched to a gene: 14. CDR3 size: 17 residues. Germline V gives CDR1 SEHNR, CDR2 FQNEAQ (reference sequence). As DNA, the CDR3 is TGTGCCAGCAGTCCCCCGGGACAGGGGTTTGAGAGCACTGAAGCTTTCTTT. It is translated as CASSPPGQGFESTEAFF. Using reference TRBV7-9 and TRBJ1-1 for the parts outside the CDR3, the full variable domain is DTGVSQNPRHKITKRGQNVTFRCDPISEHNRLYWYRQTLGQGPEFLTYFQNEAQLEKSRLLSDRFSAERPKGSFSTLEIQRTEQGDSAMYLCASSPPGQGFESTEAFFGQGTRLTVV.

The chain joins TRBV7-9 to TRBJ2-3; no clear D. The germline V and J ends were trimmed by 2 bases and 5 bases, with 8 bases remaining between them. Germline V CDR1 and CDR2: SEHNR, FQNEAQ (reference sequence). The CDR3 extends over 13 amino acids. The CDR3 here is CASSLSWRDTQYF. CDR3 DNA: TGTGCCAGCAGCTTATCCTGGAGAGATACGCAGTATTTT.